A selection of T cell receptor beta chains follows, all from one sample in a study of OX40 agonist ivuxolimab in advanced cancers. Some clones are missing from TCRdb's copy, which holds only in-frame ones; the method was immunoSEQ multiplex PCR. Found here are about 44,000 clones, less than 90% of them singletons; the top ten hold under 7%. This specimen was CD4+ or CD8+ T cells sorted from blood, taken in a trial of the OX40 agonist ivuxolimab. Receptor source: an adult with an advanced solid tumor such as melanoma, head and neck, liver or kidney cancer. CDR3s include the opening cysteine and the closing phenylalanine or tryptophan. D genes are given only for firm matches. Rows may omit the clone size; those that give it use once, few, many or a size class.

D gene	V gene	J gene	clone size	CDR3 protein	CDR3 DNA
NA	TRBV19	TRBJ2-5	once	CASSMIGWETQYF	TGTGCCAGTAGTATGATAGGGTGGGAGACCCAGTACTTC
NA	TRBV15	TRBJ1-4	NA	CATSRGGGRHEKLFF	TGTGCCACCAGCAGAGGGGGAGGTCGACACGAAAAACTGTTTTTT
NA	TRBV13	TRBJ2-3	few	CASNSRRGTDTQYF	TGTGCCAGCAACTCCCGGCGGGGCACAGATACGCAGTATTTT
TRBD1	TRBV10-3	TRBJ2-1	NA	CAIRTRSGTGNNNEQFF	TGTGCCATCAGAACGAGATCCGGGACAGGGAATAACAATGAGCAGTTCTTC
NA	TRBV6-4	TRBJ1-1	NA	CASSDSPDLLTEAFF	TGTGCCAGCAGTGACTCGCCTGATCTTCTCACTGAAGCTTTCTTT
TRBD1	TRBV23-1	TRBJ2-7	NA	CATYSGTGSHEQYF	TGCGCCACCTACTCCGGGACAGGGTCTCACGAGCAGTACTTC
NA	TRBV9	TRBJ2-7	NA	CASSPLAEASYEQYF	TGTGCCAGCAGCCCCCTCGCGGAGGCGTCCTACGAGCAGTACTTC
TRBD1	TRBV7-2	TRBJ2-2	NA	CASSFNRGTGELFF	TGTGCCAGCAGCTTTAACAGGGGGACCGGGGAGCTGTTTTTT
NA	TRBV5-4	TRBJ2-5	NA	CASSGGGAEWRETQYF	TGTGCCAGCAGCGGAGGAGGGGCCGAATGGCGGGAGACCCAGTACTTC
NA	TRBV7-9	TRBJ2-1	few	CASSLVGQVLDEQFF	TGTGCCAGCAGCTTAGTAGGGCAGGTACTAGATGAGCAGTTCTTC
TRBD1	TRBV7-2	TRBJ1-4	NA	CASSAPGGGNEKLFF	TGTGCCAGCAGCGCCCCAGGGGGCGGTAATGAAAAACTGTTTTTT
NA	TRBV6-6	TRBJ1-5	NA	CASSYVQQNQPQHF	TGTGCCAGCAGTTACGTTCAACAGAATCAGCCCCAGCATTTT
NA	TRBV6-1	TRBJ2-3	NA	CASSGKRASSTDTQYF	TGTGCCAGCAGTGGTAAGCGCGCGTCTAGCACAGATACGCAGTATTTT
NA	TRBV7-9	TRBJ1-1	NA	CASSQSGGGTEAFF	TGTGCCAGCAGCCAATCCGGCGGAGGGACTGAAGCTTTCTTT
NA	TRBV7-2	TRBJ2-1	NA	CASSLASASSYNEQFF	TGTGCCAGCAGCTTAGCTAGCGCGAGCTCCTACAATGAGCAGTTCTTC
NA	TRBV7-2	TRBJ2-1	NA	CASSPTGTGYNEQFF	TGTGCCAGCAGCCCAACCGGGACCGGCTACAATGAGCAGTTCTTC
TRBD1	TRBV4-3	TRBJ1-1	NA	CASSQPGQGRTEAFF	TGCGCCAGCAGCCAACCCGGACAGGGAAGGACTGAAGCTTTCTTT
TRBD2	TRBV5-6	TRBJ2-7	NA	CASSSYGTTASEQYF	TGTGCCAGCAGCTCATACGGGACTACTGCGAGTGAGCAGTACTTC
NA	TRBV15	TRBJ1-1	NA	CATSRDEIEAFF	TGTGCCACCAGCAGAGATGAAATTGAAGCTTTCTTT
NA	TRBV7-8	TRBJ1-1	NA	CASSPQGAVTEAFF	TGTGCCAGCAGCCCTCAGGGTGCAGTCACTGAAGCTTTCTTT
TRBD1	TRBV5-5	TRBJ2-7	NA	CASSEGTGNNEQYF	TGTGCCAGCAGCGAAGGGACAGGGAACAACGAGCAGTACTTC
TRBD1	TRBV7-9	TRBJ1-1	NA	CASSSGGSEAFF	TGTGCCAGCAGCTCAGGGGGCAGCGAAGCTTTCTTT
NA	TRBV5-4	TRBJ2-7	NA	CASSLPGSNYEQYF	TGTGCCAGCAGCTTGCCGGGTAGCAACTACGAGCAGTACTTC
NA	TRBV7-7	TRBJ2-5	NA	CASSGHRQETQYF	TGTGCCAGCAGCGGACACCGGCAAGAGACCCAGTACTTC
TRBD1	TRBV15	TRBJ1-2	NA	CATSRTGAPYGYTF	TGTGCCACCAGCAGGACAGGGGCGCCCTATGGCTACACCTTC
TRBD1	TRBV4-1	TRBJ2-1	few	CASSQGTGVYNEQFF	TGCGCCAGCAGCCAGGGGACAGGAGTTTACAATGAGCAGTTCTTC
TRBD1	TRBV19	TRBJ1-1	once	CASSLGQGLINTEAFF	TGTGCCAGCAGTCTTGGACAGGGGCTAATCAACACTGAAGCTTTCTTT
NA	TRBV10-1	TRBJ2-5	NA	CASSESRLETQYF	TGCGCCAGCAGTGAGTCAAGATTGGAGACCCAGTACTTC
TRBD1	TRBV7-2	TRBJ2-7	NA	CASSPDRGLDEQYF	TGTGCCAGCAGCCCGGACAGGGGATTGGACGAGCAGTACTTC
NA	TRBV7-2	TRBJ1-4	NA	CASSPTYRAQEKLFF	TGTGCCAGCAGCCCGACCTACAGGGCTCAAGAAAAACTGTTTTTT
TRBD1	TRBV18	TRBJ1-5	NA	CASSRTGRNQPQHF	TGTGCCAGCTCAAGGACAGGGCGCAATCAGCCCCAGCATTTT
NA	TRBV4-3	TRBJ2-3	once	CASSQGDWGASTDTQYF	TGCGCCAGCAGCCAAGGGGATTGGGGGGCTAGCACAGATACGCAGTATTTT
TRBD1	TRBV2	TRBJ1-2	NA	CAITDRVDYGYTF	TGTGCCATCACGGACAGGGTTGACTATGGCTACACCTTC
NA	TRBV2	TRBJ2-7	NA	CASSVPISYEQYF	TGTGCCAGCAGTGTTCCTATTTCCTACGAGCAGTACTTC
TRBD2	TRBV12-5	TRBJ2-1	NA	CASGPGTSGGNEQFF	TGTGCTAGTGGACCCGGGACTAGCGGCGGAAATGAGCAGTTCTTC
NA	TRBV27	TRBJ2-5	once	CASSPGRETQYF	TGTGCCAGCAGTCCCGGCCGGGAGACCCAGTACTTC
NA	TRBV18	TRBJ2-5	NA	CASSPLLDNRETQYF	TGTGCCAGCTCACCCCTGTTGGACAATAGGGAGACCCAGTACTTC
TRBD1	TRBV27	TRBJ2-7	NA	CASSKGQVLYEQYF	TGTGCCAGCAGTAAAGGACAGGTGTTATACGAGCAGTACTTC
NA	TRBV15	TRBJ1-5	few	CATSRDRHRNQPQHF	TGTGCCACCAGCAGAGATAGACATCGCAATCAGCCCCAGCATTTT
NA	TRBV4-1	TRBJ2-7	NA	CASSQGSGSHYEQYF	TGCGCCAGCAGCCAAGGTTCAGGCAGCCACTACGAGCAGTACTTC
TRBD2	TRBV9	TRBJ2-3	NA	CASSGAGEPDTQYF	TGTGCCAGCAGCGGGGCGGGAGAGCCAGATACGCAGTATTTT
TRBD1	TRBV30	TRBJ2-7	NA	CAWAGQGLEQYF	TGTGCCTGGGCGGGACAGGGTCTCGAGCAGTACTTC
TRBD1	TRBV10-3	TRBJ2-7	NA	CAISDVTRGEQYF	TGTGCCATCAGTGACGTCACCAGGGGGGAGCAGTACTTC
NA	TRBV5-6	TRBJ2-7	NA	CASSLSSYEQYF	TGTGCCAGCAGCTTATCTTCCTACGAGCAGTACTTC
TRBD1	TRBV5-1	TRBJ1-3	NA	CASSLSDRETGNTIYF	TGCGCCAGCAGCCTTTCGGACAGGGAGACTGGAAACACCATATATTTT
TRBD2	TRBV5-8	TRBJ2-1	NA	CASSLTGLAGTNEQFF	TGTGCCAGCAGCTTGACTGGACTAGCGGGAACAAATGAGCAGTTCTTC
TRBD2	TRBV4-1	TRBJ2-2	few	CASSKGRLAGVGDGELFF	TGCGCCAGCAGCAAAGGAAGACTAGCGGGAGTAGGGGACGGGGAGCTGTTTTTT
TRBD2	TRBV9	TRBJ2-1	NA	CASSPTSGVYNEQFF	TGTGCCAGCAGCCCGACTAGCGGGGTCTACAATGAGCAGTTCTTC
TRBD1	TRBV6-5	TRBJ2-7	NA	CASSSDRGGFSYEQYF	TGTGCCAGCAGTTCAGACAGGGGCGGATTCTCCTACGAGCAGTACTTC
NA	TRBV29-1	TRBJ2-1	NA	CSVGPPGIQFF	TGCAGCGTTGGGCCGCCAGGGATACAGTTCTTC
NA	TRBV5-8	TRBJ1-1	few	CASNSLWGIANTEAFF	TGTGCCAGCAACTCTTTATGGGGGATTGCGAACACTGAAGCTTTCTTT
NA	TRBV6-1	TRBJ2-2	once	CASRRVGDTGELFF	TGTGCCAGCAGAAGGGTGGGTGACACCGGGGAGCTGTTTTTT